The next 9 T cell receptor beta chains were all read from a single sample in a study of T cells in Graves' hyperthyroidism and ophthalmopathy. Amplification of TCR beta CDR3 regions used RNA as the template. The HTBI primer set drove a first-round RT-PCR of the TCR CDR3. MiXCR, run by TCRdb on the multiplex PCR reads, gives a single entry per CDR3 protein. The sample lists over 650,000 distinct CDR3 sequences, around 15% seen once, with around 7.7% in the top ten. Sequencing was carried out using blood. All receptors come from a man between 18 and 29 years old with Graves' hyperthyroidism.

The chain combines TRBV28 with TRBJ2-5; D is ambiguous. The length of the CDR3 is 15 residues. The ends were cut back, 3 bases at V and 2 bases at J, with 13 bases in the middle. The germline CDR1 and CDR2 sequences are MDHEN and SYDVKM. This CDR3 reads CASSFSVGPQETQYF. The DNA for the CDR3 is TGTGCCAGCAGTTTCTCCGTCGGGCCGCAAGAGACCCAGTACTTC.

This clonotype was observed a few times. CDR3 loop: CASSLVDRAADTQYF. CDR3 DNA: TGCGCCAGCAGCTTGGTTGACAGGGCTGCAGATACGCAGTATTTT. This chain links TRBV5-1 with TRBJ2-3; 7 nucleotides line up with TRBD1. After removal of 0 bases from V and 4 bases from J, the junction contained 5 bases not matched to a gene. This CDR3 contains 15 residues. Germline-derived CDR1 and CDR2 are SGHRS and YFSETQ.

This clonotype was picked up many times. The chain employs TRBV27 and TRBJ1-2; the D is unclear. The germline V gene encodes CDR1 MNHEY and CDR2 SMNVEV (reference sequence). V dropped 2 bases and J dropped 1 base, with 14 bases sitting between them. The CDR3 totals 16 residues. This CDR3 reads CASSLIGPRRNYGYTF. In nucleotides, the CDR3 is TGTGCCAGCAGTTTAATTGGACCGCGTCGTAACTATGGCTACACCTTC.

In its sample, this clonotype was seen a few times. The J gene is TRBJ2-7, the V gene TRBV20-1; TRBD1 agrees at 8 bases. Germline CDR1 is DFQATT and CDR2 is SNEGSKA (reference sequence). V lost 6 bases and J lost 0; bases outside the gene matches: 7. The CDR3 runs to 14 residues. The CDR3 DNA follows: TGCAGTGCAAGACCAGGGGGCCTCTCCTACGAGCAGTACTTC. It codes for CSARPGGLSYEQYF.

The CDR3 is CASSGRTSNQPQHF. The CDR3 coding sequence is TGTGCCAGCAGCGGACGGACTAGCAATCAGCCCCAGCATTTT. This chain uses TRBV12-3 or TRBV12-4 with TRBJ1-5; D gene unclear. V was cut by 6 bases and J by 0 bases, with 9 bases left in between. This CDR3 is 14 amino acids long.

This clonotype was counted at least ten times. The chain employs TRBV10-2 and TRBJ2-7; 10 bases are shared with TRBD2. The germline V gene has CDR1 WSHSY and CDR2 SAAADI. V shed 6 bases, J shed 3 bases, and the junction held 11 bases outside the gene matches. This CDR3 spans 16 amino acids. The DNA of the CDR3 is TGCGCCAGCAGGACTCGACTAGCGGGCGACCTCTACGAGCAGTACTTC. It codes for CASRTRLAGDLYEQYF.

This clonotype was seen more than once but under ten times. The rearrangement links TRBV11-2 to TRBJ2-5, with 8 nucleotides matching TRBD2. Unmatched junction bases numbered 3, after V lost 11 bases and J lost 4 bases. The length of the CDR3 is 11 residues. Germline V gene data show CDR1 as SGHAT and CDR2 as FQNNGV. The CDR3, as DNA: TGTGCCTCGGCGGGGGGAGAGACCCAGTACTTC. Translating gives CASAGGETQYF. The complete variable domain, with remaining parts taken from reference TRBV11-2 and TRBJ2-5, reads EAGVAQSPRYKIIEKRQSVAFWCNPISGHATLYWYQQILGQGPKLLIQFQNNGVVDDSQLPKDRFSAERLKGVDSTLKIQPAKLEDSAVYLCASAGGETQYFGPGTRLLVL.

This clonotype was observed many times. The V gene is TRBV2, the J gene TRBJ2-3, with 11 bases matching TRBD1. The CDR3 spans 17 residues. The trim removed 5 bases at V and 0 bases at J, leaving 7 bases unmatched. Per germline, CDR1 SNHLY and CDR2 FYNNEI. The CDR3 is CASSFRDRGSSTDTQYF. The CDR3 DNA follows: TGTGCCAGCAGTTTCCGGGACAGGGGGTCTAGCACAGATACGCAGTATTTT.

The V call is TRBV3-2, the J call TRBJ2-7. TRBV3-2 is a pseudogene segment. The CDR3 is 12 residues long. DNA for the CDR3: TGTGCCAGCCACCCTTCATCCTACGAGCAGTACTTC. It specifies CASHPSSYEQYF.